Listed here are 19 T cell receptor beta chains from one sample, sequenced in a study of T-cell memory formation after mild COVID-19. TCRdb reanalysed the 5' RACE reads using MiXCR and keeps one entry per CDR3 protein. Among 150,000 to 200,000 distinct CDR3 sequences listed, approximately 18% were seen once. The sequenced material came from PBMCs or a T cell subset sorted from them (not recorded which). The receptors come from a man between 18 and 29 years old who had mild COVID-19 (a few samples of this study predate the infection). Cell type and time point are not known.

The chain combines TRBV9 with TRBJ1-2, with D tentatively TRBD1 (5 bases). Germline CDR1 SGDLS, CDR2 YYNGEE. V lost 1 base and J 3 bases, leaving 13 bases between the germline ends. This CDR3 region has 15 residues. The CDR3 is CASSVSTGPHYGYTF. In DNA form, the CDR3 reads TGTGCCAGCAGCGTATCTACAGGCCCCCACTATGGCTACACCTTC.

This chain links TRBV7-9 with TRBJ1-1; unclear D gene. CDR1 and CDR2 (germline): SEHNR, FQNEAQ (reference sequence). CDR3 length: 15 residues. Trimming stripped 2 bases from V and 0 bases from J, with 10 bases between. This CDR3 is CASSLRIGMNTEAFF. CDR3 DNA: TGTGCCAGCAGCTTAAGGATCGGCATGAACACTGAAGCTTTCTTT.

This clonotype appeared a few times. This chain joins TRBV15 and TRBJ1-6; maybe TRBD1 (6 bases). Germline CDR1 and CDR2: LNHNV and YYDKDF (reference sequence). V lost 6 bases, J lost 9 bases, and 15 bases lay in between. CDR3 length equals 14 residues. For the CDR3, the DNA is TGTGCCACCAGTCGGCAGGGGTTGAGTTCACCCCTCCACTTT. Encoded protein: CATSRQGLSSPLHF.

The CDR3 DNA sequence: TGCAGTGCTACGGACAGTACCAACACTGAAGCTTTCTTT. Encoded protein: CSATDSTNTEAFF. V gene TRBV20-1 combines with J gene TRBJ1-1, with a tentative D call TRBD1 (6 bases). This CDR3 is built from 13 residues. The germline V gene has CDR1 DFQATT and CDR2 SNEGSKA (reference sequence). V was pared by 4 bases and J by 2 bases, with 11 bases between.

CDR3: CASSEDSNTEAFF. CDR3 bases: TGTGCCAGCAGCGAGGACTCGAACACTGAAGCTTTCTTT. The V and J genes are TRBV7-2 and TRBJ1-1; the D is unclear. Looked up from germline, CDR1 is SGHTA and CDR2 is FQGNSA. The CDR3 sequence is 13 residues long. V lost 5 bases and J 1 base, leaving 8 bases between the germline ends.

This clonotype was detected only once. Likely a read error: the CDR3 ends without its conserved phenylalanine or tryptophan. The DNA is omitted, as the CDR3 cannot be located on it reliably, and the CDR3 follows TCRdb's listing. This sequence joins TRBV2 and TRBJ1-2; TRBD1 is the table's D call, not checked against the DNA. The CDR3 sequence runs 13 residues, both termini included. Germline-derived CDR1 and CDR2 are SNHLY and FYNNEI. CDR3 region: CASSVPGQKLLWL.

J is TRBJ2-1 and V is TRBV18, with a tentative D call TRBD2 (7 bases). Trimming removed 2 bases at V and 9 bases at J, with 17 bases between. CDR3 length equals 15 residues. In germline, CDR1 is KGHSH, CDR2 LQKENI. The CDR3 loop reads CASSPLGGGQVEQFF. The CDR3 region has the DNA TGTGCCAGCTCACCATTGGGGGGGGGCCAGGTTGAGCAGTTCTTC.

This clonotype has more than one count but fewer than ten. The chain joins TRBV28 to TRBJ2-1; 9 positions agree with TRBD1. CDR3 length: 15 residues. V lost 7 bases, J lost 1 base, and 5 bases stayed unmatched. Germline lookup yields CDR1 MDHEN and CDR2 SYDVKM. The CDR3: CASISQGASYNEQFF. In DNA, the CDR3 is TGTGCCAGCATATCACAGGGGGCGTCCTACAATGAGCAGTTCTTC.

This sequence joins TRBV7-2 and TRBJ2-4, with 8 positions matching TRBD1. This CDR3 region has 15 residues. V was clipped by 5 bases and J by 8 bases; unmatched bases: 11. Germline loops: CDR1 SGHTA, CDR2 FQGNSA. CDR3 DNA sequence: TGTGCCAGCAGCCTGTGGACAGGGCTAGAGGACATTCAGTACTTC. Its protein product is CASSLWTGLEDIQYF.

This clonotype has a handful of counts. The chain is built from TRBV4-3 and TRBJ2-1, with 10 positions matching TRBD2. CDR1 and CDR2 from the germline V gene are LGHNA and YSLEER. CDR3 length equals 15 residues. The J segment lost 8 bases and the V segment lost 4 bases, leaving 8 bases of the junction unmatched. CDR3: CASSPAAGGLYEQFF. The CDR3 region has the DNA TGCGCCAGCAGCCCGGCAGCGGGGGGGCTCTATGAGCAGTTCTTC.

The sample holds a few counts of this clonotype. The chain employs TRBV6-6 and TRBJ2-2; TRBD2 agrees at 9 bases. V shed 5 bases, J shed 4 bases, and the junction held 5 bases outside the gene matches. Germline V lookup: CDR1 MNHNY, CDR2 SVGAGI (reference sequence). The length of the CDR3 is 15 residues. The CDR3 bases are TGTGCCAGCAGTCGACAGCGGGGGGTCACCGGGGAGCTGTTTTTT. Translated, it gives CASSRQRGVTGELFF.

The chain couples TRBV5-1 to TRBJ1-2; D unclear. V was clipped by 3 bases and J by 2 bases, with 11 bases between them. Germline V gene lookup returns CDR1 SGHRS and CDR2 YFSETQ. CDR3 length equals 14 residues. CDR3 bases: TGCGCCAGCAGCTCTCTCACGGGGAACTATGGCTACACCTTC. Translation gives CASSSLTGNYGYTF.

This clonotype turned up a few times. The rearrangement joins TRBV9 to TRBJ2-3; the match to TRBD2 covers 8 bases. Looked up from germline, CDR1 is SGDLS and CDR2 is YYNGEE. The CDR3 runs to 14 residues. The V and J ends lost 0 bases and 6 bases, in that order; junction bases with no gene match: 3. In DNA, the CDR3 is TGTGCCAGCAGCGTAGGGCTAGCGGGTGATACGCAGTATTTT. Residues: CASSVGLAGDTQYF.

This clonotype is a singleton in its sample. The chain employs TRBV6-5 and TRBJ1-5; 10 bases agree with TRBD1. V was clipped by 6 bases and J by 2 bases; unmatched bases: 7. The CDR3 consists of 16 residues. The germline V gene has CDR1 MNHEY and CDR2 SVGAGI. Here the CDR3 reads CASSLKTGGRNQPQHF. DNA for the CDR3: TGTGCCAGCAGCCTTAAGACAGGGGGCCGCAATCAGCCCCAGCATTTT.

This clonotype was detected only a few times. The chain joins TRBV29-1 to TRBJ1-2, with 9 bases that match TRBD1. CDR3 length: 13 amino acids. CDR1 is SQVTM, CDR2 ANQGSEA, per germline. The J segment lost 2 bases and the V segment lost 6 bases, leaving 4 bases of the junction unmatched. CDR3 bases: TGCAGCGTCGGGACAGGGCCCAACTATGGCTACACCTTC. Protein: CSVGTGPNYGYTF.

This clonotype was seen repeatedly, ten times or more. The V call is TRBV6-5, the J call TRBJ2-3; D remains unclear. The CDR3 totals 15 residues. V lost 0 bases and J 5 bases, leaving 12 bases between the germline ends. From germline, CDR1 is MNHEY and CDR2 SVGAGI. CDR3 residues: CASSYSGKFRDTQYF. The DNA for the CDR3 is TGTGCCAGCAGTTACTCGGGGAAGTTCCGAGATACGCAGTATTTT.

A few counts support this clonotype. The rearrangement links TRBV6-2 or TRBV6-3 to TRBJ2-2; TRBD1 matches 8 bases. The length of the CDR3 is 13 residues. Germline trimming cut 7 bases from V and 6 bases from J; bases unmatched to any gene: 4. Germline lookup yields CDR1 MNHEY and CDR2 SVGEGT. In DNA form, the CDR3 reads TGTGCCAGCATTCAACAGGGGGCCGGGGAGCTGTTTTTT. Its protein product is CASIQQGAGELFF.

This clonotype was detected a few times. The V call is TRBV4-3, the J call TRBJ1-1; 8 bases are shared with TRBD1. The CDR3 has 15 amino acids. V was pared by 0 bases and J by 5 bases, with 5 bases of the junction left unmatched. CDR1 is LGHNA, CDR2 YSLEER, per germline. The CDR3, as DNA: TGCGCCAGCAGCCAAGATGCAGGGGGCGGAACTGAAGCTTTCTTT. Translated: CASSQDAGGGTEAFF.

This clonotype was detected many times. V is TRBV24-1 and J is TRBJ1-1, with D perhaps matching TRBD1 (5 bases). V was trimmed by 3 bases and J by 11 bases, leaving 21 bases between them. The CDR3 loop spans 15 amino acids. Germline V lookup: CDR1 KGHDR, CDR2 SFDVKD. CDR3 sequence reads: CATSDRPQANRTAFF. CDR3 bases: TGTGCCACCAGTGATCGACCACAGGCGAACCGCACCGCTTTCTTT.